A selection of T cell receptor beta chains follows, all from one sample in a study of T cell repertoires in cytomegalovirus infection. These receptors' antigens are unknown. TCRdb analysed the reads with MiXCR anew, one entry per CDR3 protein. The profile shows fewer than 1,000,000 distinct CDR3 sequences, less than 35% of them singletons. The starting material was cultured CD8+ T cells from PBMCs, obtained from culture after CMV antigen stimulation. These receptors all come from a human donor in good health (CMV status not recorded). Some clones in this sample may be carry-over from other donors' samples. CDR3s include the opening cysteine and the closing phenylalanine or tryptophan. D genes are given only for firm matches. The size of a clone is reported for some rows only, either as once, few or many, or as a class for expanded clones.

J: TRBJ1-1; D: .; V: TRBV19; size: .; CDR3: CASSTPMGPREAFF; DNA: TGTGCCAGTAGTACTCCAATGGGGCCGCGTGAAGCTTTCTTT
J: TRBJ1-6; D: TRBD1; V: TRBV7-2; size: many; CDR3: CASSPGTGRNSPLHF; DNA: TGTGCCAGCAGCCCCGGGACAGGGAGGAATTCACCCCTCCACTTT
J: TRBJ1-2; D: .; V: TRBV7-2; size: .; CDR3: CASSSGFYVYTF; DNA: TGTGCCAGCAGCTCGGGCTTCTATGTCTACACCTTC
J: TRBJ1-2; D: .; V: TRBV14; size: .; CDR3: CASSQDSASYGYGYTF; DNA: TGTGCCAGCAGCCAAGATAGCGCGTCGTACGGCTATGGCTACACCTTC
J: TRBJ2-1; D: TRBD1; V: TRBV5-3; size: .; CDR3: CASSRRGQGSYNEQFF; DNA: TGTGCCAGCAGCCGACGAGGACAGGGCTCCTACAATGAGCAGTTCTTC
J: TRBJ2-7; D: .; V: TRBV27; size: .; CDR3: CASSPQQGPREQYF; DNA: TGTGCCAGCAGCCCCCAGCAGGGGCCTCGAGAGCAGTACTTC
J: TRBJ1-2; D: .; V: TRBV6-1; size: few; CDR3: CASYGSSNYGYTF; DNA: TGTGCCAGCTATGGTTCCTCTAACTATGGCTACACCTTC
J: TRBJ2-3; D: .; V: TRBV29-1; size: .; CDR3: CSGNGQRPPDTQYF; DNA: TGCAGCGGTAACGGACAAAGACCTCCAGATACGCAGTATTTT
J: TRBJ1-1; D: .; V: TRBV7-8; size: few; CDR3: CASSLAGGSPGTEAFF; DNA: TGTGCCAGCAGCTTAGCGGGGGGGAGCCCCGGGACTGAAGCTTTCTTT
J: TRBJ2-7; D: TRBD1; V: TRBV27; size: .; CDR3: CASSLSPDRISYEQYF; DNA: TGTGCCAGCAGTTTATCGCCGGACAGGATCTCCTACGAGCAGTACTTC
J: TRBJ1-2; D: .; V: TRBV19; size: .; CDR3: CASSIGNNYGYTF; DNA: TGTGCCAGTAGTATCGGAAACAACTATGGCTACACCTTC
J: TRBJ2-1; D: .; V: TRBV7-6; size: .; CDR3: CASSWGPGGQFF; DNA: TGTGCCAGCAGCTGGGGACCAGGTGGGCAGTTCTTC
J: TRBJ2-3; D: TRBD2; V: TRBV7-9; size: many; CDR3: CASSLPLAGGPGLDTQYF; DNA: TGTGCCAGCAGCTTACCGCTAGCGGGGGGGCCAGGATTGGATACGCAGTATTTT
J: TRBJ1-2; D: TRBD1; V: TRBV27; size: few; CDR3: CASSFGAGGGYTF; DNA: TGTGCCAGCAGTTTCGGGGCAGGGGGTGGCTACACCTTC
J: TRBJ1-2; D: TRBD1; V: TRBV7-9; size: .; CDR3: CASSPTGGTPVYGYTF; DNA: TGTGCCAGCAGCCCGACAGGGGGAACTCCGGTCTATGGCTACACCTTC
J: TRBJ2-7; D: .; V: TRBV10-3; size: few; CDR3: CAISETLGGYEQYF; DNA: TGTGCCATCAGTGAGACACTTGGGGGGTACGAGCAGTACTTC
J: TRBJ1-6; D: .; V: TRBV19; size: .; CDR3: CASSLPGLAENYNSPLHF; DNA: TGTGCCAGTAGTTTACCCGGCCTCGCGGAGAATTATAATTCACCCCTCCACTTT
J: TRBJ2-3; D: .; V: TRBV28; size: .; CDR3: CASTQVLTGRDTQYF; DNA: TGTGCCAGCACCCAGGTTTTGACAGGCAGGGATACGCAGTATTTT
J: TRBJ2-6; D: .; V: TRBV7-9; size: many; CDR3: CASSHELRTSGANVLTF; DNA: TGTGCCAGCAGCCACGAACTACGGACCTCTGGGGCCAACGTCCTGACTTTC
J: TRBJ2-3; D: TRBD2; V: TRBV2; size: .; CDR3: CASRLAGVTDTQYF; DNA: TGTGCCAGCAGGCTAGCGGGGGTGACAGATACGCAGTATTTT
J: TRBJ2-1; D: TRBD1; V: TRBV6-5; size: .; CDR3: CASSYLQGKGEQFF; DNA: TGTGCCAGCAGTTACCTACAGGGGAAGGGCGAGCAGTTCTTC
J: TRBJ2-1; D: TRBD2; V: TRBV27; size: few; CDR3: CASSPGTSGVSSYNEQFF; DNA: TGTGCCAGCAGTCCAGGGACTAGCGGGGTAAGCTCCTACAATGAGCAGTTCTTC
J: TRBJ2-1; D: .; V: TRBV5-1; size: few; CDR3: CASSAGPQDSSYNEQFF; DNA: TGCGCCAGCAGCGCGGGGCCACAGGACAGCTCCTACAATGAGCAGTTCTTC
J: TRBJ1-2; D: .; V: TRBV5-6; size: .; CDR3: CASSWDSWDGYTF; DNA: TGTGCCAGCAGCTGGGACTCCTGGGACGGCTACACCTTC
J: TRBJ2-7; D: TRBD1; V: TRBV6-6; size: .; CDR3: CASSYSTGTASYEQYF; DNA: TGTGCCAGCAGTTACTCGACCGGGACAGCATCCTACGAGCAGTACTTC
J: TRBJ2-1; D: .; V: TRBV29-1; size: .; CDR3: CSVAPGQGNEQFF; DNA: TGCAGCGTTGCGCCGGGCCAAGGCAATGAGCAGTTCTTC
J: TRBJ1-2; D: TRBD1; V: TRBV28; size: few; CDR3: CASRLWTGYYGYTF; DNA: TGTGCCAGCAGACTATGGACAGGGTACTATGGCTACACCTTC
J: TRBJ1-1; D: .; V: TRBV12-3/TRBV12-4; size: many; CDR3: CASSLHGVNTEAFF; DNA: TGTGCCAGCAGCCTTCATGGGGTGAACACTGAAGCTTTCTTT
J: TRBJ2-1; D: .; V: TRBV7-9; size: few; CDR3: CASTPLALNEQFF; DNA: TGTGCCAGCACCCCCTTGGCCCTTAATGAGCAGTTCTTC
J: TRBJ1-6; D: .; V: TRBV6-5; size: .; CDR3: CASSRSAGGRPLHF; DNA: TGTGCCAGCAGTCGTTCGGCCGGGGGTAGACCCCTCCACTTT
J: TRBJ2-3; D: .; V: TRBV20-1; size: few; CDR3: CSASVQGGTDTQYF; DNA: TGCAGTGCTAGTGTACAGGGAGGCACAGATACGCAGTATTTT
J: TRBJ2-7; D: TRBD2; V: TRBV7-2; size: few; CDR3: CASLAGGYEQYF; DNA: TGTGCCAGCTTAGCGGGGGGTTATGAGCAGTACTTC
J: TRBJ1-4; D: .; V: TRBV6-1; size: .; CDR3: CASSRYRQATNEKLFF; DNA: TGTGCCAGCAGTCGATATCGACAGGCAACTAATGAAAAACTGTTTTTT
J: TRBJ1-3; D: TRBD1; V: TRBV7-9; size: many; CDR3: CASSPRQGAKNTIYF; DNA: TGTGCCAGCAGCCCCAGACAGGGGGCAAAGAACACCATATATTTT
J: TRBJ1-1; D: .; V: TRBV19; size: .; CDR3: CASSISLGDHTEAFF; DNA: TGTGCCAGTAGTATTAGTCTCGGGGATCACACTGAAGCTTTCTTT
J: TRBJ1-1; D: .; V: TRBV7-3; size: .; CDR3: CASRSRRSRNPDTEAFF; DNA: TGTGCCAGCAGGTCACGTCGGTCGAGGAACCCAGACACTGAAGCTTTCTTT
J: TRBJ1-3; D: .; V: TRBV15; size: many; CDR3: CATSRDRGSGNTIYF; DNA: TGTGCCACCAGCAGAGATCGGGGCTCTGGAAACACCATATATTTT
J: TRBJ2-5; D: .; V: TRBV7-9; size: many; CDR3: CASSLGRLPLQETQYF; DNA: TGTGCCAGCAGCTTAGGTAGATTACCTCTCCAAGAGACCCAGTACTTC
J: TRBJ1-5; D: .; V: TRBV5-6; size: .; CDR3: CASSLTRIYSYNQPQHF; DNA: TGTGCCAGCAGTTTGACAAGGATCTATAGCTACAATCAGCCCCAGCATTTT
J: TRBJ2-2; D: .; V: TRBV3-1; size: .; CDR3: CASSSGRGAMGTGELFF; DNA: TGTGCCAGCAGCTCCGGAAGGGGGGCCATGGGCACCGGGGAGCTGTTTTTT